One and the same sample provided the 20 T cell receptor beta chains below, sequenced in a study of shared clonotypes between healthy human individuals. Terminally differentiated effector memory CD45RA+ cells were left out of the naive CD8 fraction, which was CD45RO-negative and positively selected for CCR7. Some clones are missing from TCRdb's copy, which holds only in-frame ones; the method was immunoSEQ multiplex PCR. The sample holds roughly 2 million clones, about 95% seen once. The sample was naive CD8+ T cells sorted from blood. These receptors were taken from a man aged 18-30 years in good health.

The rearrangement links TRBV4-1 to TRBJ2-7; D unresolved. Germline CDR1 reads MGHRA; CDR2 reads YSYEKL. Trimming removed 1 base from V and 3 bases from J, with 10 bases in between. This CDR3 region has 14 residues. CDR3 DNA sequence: TGCGCCAGCAGCCAAGGGGCTACGGGCTACGAGCAGTACTTC. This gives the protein CASSQGATGYEQYF.

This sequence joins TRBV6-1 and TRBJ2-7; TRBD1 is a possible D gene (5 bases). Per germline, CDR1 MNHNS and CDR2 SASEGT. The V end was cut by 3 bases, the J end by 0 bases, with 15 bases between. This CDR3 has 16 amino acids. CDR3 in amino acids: CASSEPVRGSSYEQYF. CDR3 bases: TGTGCCAGCAGTGAGCCCGTAAGGGGAAGCTCCTACGAGCAGTACTTC.

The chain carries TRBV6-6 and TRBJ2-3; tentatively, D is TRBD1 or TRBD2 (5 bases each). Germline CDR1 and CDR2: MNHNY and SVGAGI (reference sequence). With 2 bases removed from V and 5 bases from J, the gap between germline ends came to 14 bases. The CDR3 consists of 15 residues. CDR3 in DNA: TGTGCCAGCAGTTACGTCGGGGCCTTGGGAGATACGCAGTATTTT. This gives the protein CASSYVGALGDTQYF.

The CDR3 DNA follows: TGTGCCAGCAGCGCGCGCCGGGACAGGGCCTACAATGAGCAGTTCTTC. This encodes CASSARRDRAYNEQFF. The chain recombines TRBV9 with TRBJ2-1; the match to TRBD1 covers 9 bases. Germline CDR1 and CDR2: SGDLS and YYNGEE. V dropped 3 bases and J dropped 2; count of bases not matched to a gene: 6. The CDR3 contains 16 residues.

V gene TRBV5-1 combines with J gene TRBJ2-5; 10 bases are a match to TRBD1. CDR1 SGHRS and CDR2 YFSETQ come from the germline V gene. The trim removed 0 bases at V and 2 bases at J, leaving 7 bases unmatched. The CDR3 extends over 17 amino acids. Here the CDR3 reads CASSLGGTGDYQETQYF. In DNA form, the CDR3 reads TGCGCCAGCAGCTTGGGCGGGACAGGGGACTATCAAGAGACCCAGTACTTC.

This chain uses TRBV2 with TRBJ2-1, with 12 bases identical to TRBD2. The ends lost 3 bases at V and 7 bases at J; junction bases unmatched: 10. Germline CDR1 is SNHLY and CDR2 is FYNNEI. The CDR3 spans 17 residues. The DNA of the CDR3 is TGTGCCAGCAGTGACCTTCTAGCGGGAGGGCCCGAGAATGAGCAGTTCTTC. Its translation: CASSDLLAGGPENEQFF.

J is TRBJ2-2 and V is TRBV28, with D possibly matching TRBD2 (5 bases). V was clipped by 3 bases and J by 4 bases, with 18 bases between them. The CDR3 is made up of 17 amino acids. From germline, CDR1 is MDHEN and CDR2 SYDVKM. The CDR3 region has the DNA TGTGCCAGCAGTTTTTCGAGTTCGGGGATACTCACCGGGGAGCTGTTTTTT. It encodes CASSFSSSGILTGELFF. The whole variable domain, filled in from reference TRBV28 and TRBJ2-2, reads DVKVTQSSRYLVKRTGEKVFLECVQDMDHENMFWYRQDPGLGLRLIYFSYDVKMKEKGDIPEGYSVSREKKERFSLILESASTNQTSMYLCASSFSSSGILTGELFFGEGSRLTVL.

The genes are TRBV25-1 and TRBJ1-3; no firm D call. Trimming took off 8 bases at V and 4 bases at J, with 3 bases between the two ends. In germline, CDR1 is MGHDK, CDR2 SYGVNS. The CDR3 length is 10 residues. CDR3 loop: CASGGNTIYF. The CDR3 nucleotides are TGTGCCAGCGGAGGAAACACCATATATTTT. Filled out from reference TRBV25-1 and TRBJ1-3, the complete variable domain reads EADIYQTPRYLVIGTGKKITLECSQTMGHDKMYWYQQDPGMELHLIHYSYGVNSTEKGDLSSESTVSRIRTEHFPLTLESARPSHTSQYLCASGGNTIYFGEGSWLTVV.

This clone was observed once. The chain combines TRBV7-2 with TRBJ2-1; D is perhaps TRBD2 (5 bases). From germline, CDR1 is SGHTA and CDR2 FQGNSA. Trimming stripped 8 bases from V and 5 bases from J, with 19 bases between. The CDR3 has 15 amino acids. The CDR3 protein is CASDHGLAPNNEQFF. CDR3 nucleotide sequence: TGTGCCAGCGACCATGGCCTAGCCCCAAACAATGAGCAGTTCTTC.

The DNA for the CDR3 is TGCGCCAGCAGCCAAGGAAGGGGGACAGGAGACTACGAGCAGTACTTC. Protein: CASSQGRGTGDYEQYF. The V and J genes are TRBV4-1 and TRBJ2-7; 8 bases map to TRBD1. Per the germline V gene, CDR1 is MGHRA and CDR2 is YSYEKL. This CDR3 contains 16 residues. Unmatched junction bases numbered 8, after V lost 1 base and J lost 3 bases.

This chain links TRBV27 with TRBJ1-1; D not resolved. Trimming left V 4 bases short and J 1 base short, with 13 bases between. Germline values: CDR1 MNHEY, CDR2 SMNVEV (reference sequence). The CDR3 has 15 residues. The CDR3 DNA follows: TGTGCCAGCAGTTCCGAAAATGGTGAGAACACTGAAGCTTTCTTT. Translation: CASSSENGENTEAFF.

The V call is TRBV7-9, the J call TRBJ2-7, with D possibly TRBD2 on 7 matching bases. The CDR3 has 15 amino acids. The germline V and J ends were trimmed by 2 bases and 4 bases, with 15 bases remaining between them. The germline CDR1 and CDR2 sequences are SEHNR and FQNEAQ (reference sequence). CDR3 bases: TGTGCCAGCAGCTTATACCAGGGGAGGGGTTACGAGCAGTACTTC. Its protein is CASSLYQGRGYEQYF.

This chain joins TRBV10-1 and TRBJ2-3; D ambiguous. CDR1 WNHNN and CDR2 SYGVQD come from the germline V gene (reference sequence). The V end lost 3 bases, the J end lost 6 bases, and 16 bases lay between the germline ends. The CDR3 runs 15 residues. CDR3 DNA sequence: TGCGCCAGCAGTGATGTGGACGATCCCAGCGATACGCAGTATTTT. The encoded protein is CASSDVDDPSDTQYF.

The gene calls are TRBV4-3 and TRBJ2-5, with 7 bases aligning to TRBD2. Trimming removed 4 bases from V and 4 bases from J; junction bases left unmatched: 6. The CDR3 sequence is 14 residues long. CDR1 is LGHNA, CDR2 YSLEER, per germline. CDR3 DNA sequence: TGCGCCAGCAGCCTTCTCGGGGGGACAGAGACCCAGTACTTC. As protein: CASSLLGGTETQYF.

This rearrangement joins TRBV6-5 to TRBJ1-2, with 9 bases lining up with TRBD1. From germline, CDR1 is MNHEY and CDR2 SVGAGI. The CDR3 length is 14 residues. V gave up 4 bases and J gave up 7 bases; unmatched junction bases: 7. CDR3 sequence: CASSFYTGGGGYTF. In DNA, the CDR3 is TGTGCCAGCAGTTTCTACACAGGGGGCGGTGGCTACACCTTC.

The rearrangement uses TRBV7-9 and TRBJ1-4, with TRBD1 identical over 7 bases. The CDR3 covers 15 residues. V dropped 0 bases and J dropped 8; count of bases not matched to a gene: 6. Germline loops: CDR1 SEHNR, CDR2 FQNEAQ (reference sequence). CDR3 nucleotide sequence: TGTGCCAGCAGCTTAGCTACAGGGGCGGGAGAAAAACTGTTTTTT. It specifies CASSLATGAGEKLFF.

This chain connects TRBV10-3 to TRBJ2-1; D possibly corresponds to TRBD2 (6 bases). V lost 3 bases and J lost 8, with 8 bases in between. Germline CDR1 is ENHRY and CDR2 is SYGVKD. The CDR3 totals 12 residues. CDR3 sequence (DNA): TGTGCCATCAGTGAAACGGGGGATGAGCAGTTCTTC. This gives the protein CAISETGDEQFF.

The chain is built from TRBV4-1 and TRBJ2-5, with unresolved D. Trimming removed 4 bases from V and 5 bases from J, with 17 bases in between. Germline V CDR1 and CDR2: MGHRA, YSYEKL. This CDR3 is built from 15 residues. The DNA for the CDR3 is TGCGCCAGCAGCCCGATAGGGCCCCTAATGGAGACCCAGTACTTC. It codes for CASSPIGPLMETQYF.

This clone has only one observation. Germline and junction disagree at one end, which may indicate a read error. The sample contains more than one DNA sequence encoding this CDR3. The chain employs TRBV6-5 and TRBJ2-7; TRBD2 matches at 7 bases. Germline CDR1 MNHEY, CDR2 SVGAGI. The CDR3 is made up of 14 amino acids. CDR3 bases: TGTGCCAGCAGCTACTCTAGCGGATCCTACGAGCAGTACTTC. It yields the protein CASSYSSGSYEQYF.

Written as DNA, the CDR3 is TGTGCCAGCAGTCGGGGGCTGGGGACTGAAGCTTTCTTT. Translated: CASSRGLGTEAFF. The rearrangement joins TRBV27 to TRBJ1-1; D perhaps matches TRBD1 (6 bases). V was shortened by 5 bases and J by 5 bases, with 12 bases between the two germline ends. Germline V gene sequence: CDR1 MNHEY, CDR2 SMNVEV (reference sequence). The CDR3 has 13 amino acids.